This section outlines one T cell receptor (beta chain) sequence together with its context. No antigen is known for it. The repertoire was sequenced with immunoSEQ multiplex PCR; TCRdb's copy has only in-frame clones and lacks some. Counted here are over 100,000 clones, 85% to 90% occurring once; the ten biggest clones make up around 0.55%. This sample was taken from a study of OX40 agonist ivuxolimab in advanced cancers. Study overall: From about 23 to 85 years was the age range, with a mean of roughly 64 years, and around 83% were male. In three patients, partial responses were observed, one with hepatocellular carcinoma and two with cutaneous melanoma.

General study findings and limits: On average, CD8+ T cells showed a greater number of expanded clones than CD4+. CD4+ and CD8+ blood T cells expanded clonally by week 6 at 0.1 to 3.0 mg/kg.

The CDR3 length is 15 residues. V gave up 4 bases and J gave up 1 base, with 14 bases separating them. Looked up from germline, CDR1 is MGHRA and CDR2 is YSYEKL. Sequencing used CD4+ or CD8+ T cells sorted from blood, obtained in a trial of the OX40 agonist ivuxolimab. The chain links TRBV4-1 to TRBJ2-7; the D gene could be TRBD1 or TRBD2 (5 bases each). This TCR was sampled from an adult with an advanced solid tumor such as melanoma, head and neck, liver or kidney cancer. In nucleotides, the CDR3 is TGCGCCAGCAGCCGGGCTGGGACGGGATCCTACGAGCAGTACTTC. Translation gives CASSRAGTGSYEQYF.